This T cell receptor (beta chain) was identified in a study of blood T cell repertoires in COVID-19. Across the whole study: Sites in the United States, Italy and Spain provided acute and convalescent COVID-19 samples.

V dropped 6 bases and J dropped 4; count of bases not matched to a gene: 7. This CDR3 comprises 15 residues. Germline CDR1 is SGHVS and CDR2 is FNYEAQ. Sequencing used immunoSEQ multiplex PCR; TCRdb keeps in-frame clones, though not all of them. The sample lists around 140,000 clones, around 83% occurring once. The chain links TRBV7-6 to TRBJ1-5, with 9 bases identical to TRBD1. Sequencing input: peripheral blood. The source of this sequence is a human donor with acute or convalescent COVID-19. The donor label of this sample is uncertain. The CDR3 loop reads CASSSGTGKNQPQHF. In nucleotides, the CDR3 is TGTGCCAGCAGTTCCGGGACAGGGAAAAATCAGCCCCAGCATTTT.